The 3 T cell receptor beta chains presented below share a single source sample, sequenced in a study of patients and donors after allogeneic stem cell transplantation. TCRdb independently ran MiXCR on the RT-PCR reads; one entry per CDR3 protein. Of 200,000 to 250,000 distinct CDR3 sequences in the sample, about 37% were seen once. Sequenced input: blood, either unsorted or a sorted T cell fraction (not recorded which). All receptors derive from a human donor who was either an allogeneic HSCT recipient or a stem cell or donor lymphocyte infusion donor (not recorded which). It is not recorded whose cells these are; they may come from a transplant donor.

This clonotype was observed a few times. V gene TRBV6-1 combines with J gene TRBJ1-5, with TRBD1 matching over 9 bases. Trimming at V came to 10 bases and at J to 0 bases, leaving 10 bases not matched to a gene. Germline values: CDR1 MNHNS, CDR2 SASEGT. The CDR3 spans 16 residues. The CDR3 sequence: CATGTGNFYSNQPQHF. The CDR3 DNA follows: TGTGCCACTGGGACAGGGAACTTTTATAGCAATCAGCCCCAGCATTTT.

This chain connects TRBV6-4 to TRBJ1-3; D unresolved. The germline V gene has CDR1 MRHNA and CDR2 SNTAGT. Trimming took 0 bases from V and 0 from J, leaving 18 bases between them. This CDR3 contains 19 residues. The CDR3 spells CASSDSNPPEAASGNTIYF. CDR3 nucleotide sequence: TGTGCCAGCAGTGACTCGAACCCCCCCGAGGCAGCCTCTGGAAACACCATATATTTT.

The chain carries TRBV5-1 and TRBJ2-3; 8 bases fit TRBD2. The germline CDR1 and CDR2 sequences are SGHRS and YFSETQ. The CDR3 is 17 residues long. J was trimmed by 2 bases and V by 3 bases; bases with no gene match: 11. CDR3 protein: CASSSGTREPSTDTQYF. The CDR3 coding sequence is TGCGCCAGCAGCTCAGGGACTAGGGAACCATCCACAGATACGCAGTATTTT.